These 13 T cell receptor beta chains share one sample of origin, sequenced in a study of shared clonotypes between healthy human individuals. Data came from immunoSEQ multiplex PCR; TCRdb stores just in-frame clones and leaves some out. The sample has approximately 100,000 clones; around 65% are singletons. The sequenced sample was memory CD8+ T cells sorted from blood. Documented subset: CD45RO+ cells pooled with CCR7-negative TemRA cells. These receptors originate from a woman between 25 and 40 years old in good health.

The rearrangement links TRBV28 to TRBJ1-5; D possibly corresponds to TRBD1 (6 bases). The CDR3 runs to 15 residues. Germline V gene sequence: CDR1 MDHEN, CDR2 SYDVKM. V shed 10 bases and J shed 1 base, with 17 bases lying between them. The CDR3 here is CANGPGHRSNQPQHF. Written as DNA, the CDR3 is TGTGCCAACGGACCGGGACATCGGAGCAATCAGCCCCAGCATTTT. The full variable domain, in which reference TRBV28 and TRBJ1-5 provide the parts outside the CDR3, is DVKVTQSSRYLVKRTGEKVFLECVQDMDHENMFWYRQDPGLGLRLIYFSYDVKMKEKGDIPEGYSVSREKKERFSLILESASTNQTSMYLCANGPGHRSNQPQHFGDGTRLSIL.

This sequence joins TRBV5-1 and TRBJ2-7, with 13 bases aligning to TRBD2. J gave up 5 bases and V 3 bases, and 5 bases lay outside the gene matches. The CDR3 extends over 15 amino acids. Germline CDR1 is SGHRS and CDR2 is YFSETQ. CDR3: CASSWTSGSENEQYF. In DNA, the CDR3 is TGCGCCAGCAGCTGGACTAGCGGGAGCGAAAACGAGCAGTACTTC.

This clone came up many times. V and J are TRBV7-9 and TRBJ2-7; D call uncertain. Deletions cut 5 bases from V and 1 base from J, with 15 bases between. The germline V gene has CDR1 SEHNR and CDR2 FQNEAQ (reference sequence). This CDR3 contains 15 residues. The CDR3 protein is CASSIPGSQSYEQYF. The CDR3 nucleotides are TGTGCCAGCAGCATTCCTGGGTCGCAATCCTACGAGCAGTACTTC.

The V gene is TRBV18, the J gene TRBJ1-5; the match to TRBD1 covers 7 bases. With V trimmed by 1 base and J by 7 bases, 10 bases remained unmatched. This CDR3 has 16 residues. The germline V gene encodes CDR1 KGHSH and CDR2 LQKENI. The CDR3 sequence is CASSPLSGGGEQPQHF. CDR3 DNA sequence: TGTGCCAGCTCACCACTGAGTGGAGGGGGCGAACAGCCCCAGCATTTT.

The chain recombines TRBV6-1 with TRBJ2-5, with a possible D match to TRBD1 (5 bases). With 6 bases removed from V and 0 bases from J, the gap between germline ends came to 11 bases. Looked up from germline, CDR1 is MNHNS and CDR2 is SASEGT. The CDR3 extends over 14 amino acids. The CDR3 sequence is CASRRQLYQETQYF. The CDR3, as DNA: TGTGCCAGCAGGAGACAGTTGTACCAAGAGACCCAGTACTTC.

Only one count was recorded for this clone. The chain links TRBV7-3 to TRBJ1-5; possible D gene TRBD1, 5 bases. The germline V and J ends were trimmed by 2 bases and 6 bases, with 14 bases remaining between them. The CDR3 loop spans 15 amino acids. Germline V lookup: CDR1 SGHTA, CDR2 FQGTGA. The CDR3, as DNA: TGTGCCAGCAGCTTATTCGGGGGGGACGGTCAGCCCCAGCATTTT. Protein: CASSLFGGDGQPQHF.

V gene TRBV9 combines with J gene TRBJ2-1, with 10 positions matching TRBD2. Losses at the gene ends were 3 bases for V and 3 bases for J; bases not matched to a gene: 3. The germline CDR1 and CDR2 sequences are SGDLS and YYNGEE. The CDR3 runs 15 residues. This CDR3 is CASSDGLADYNEQFF. CDR3 in DNA: TGTGCCAGCAGCGACGGACTAGCGGACTACAATGAGCAGTTCTTC. Full variable domain (outside the CDR3, taken from reference TRBV9 and TRBJ2-1): DSGVTQTPKHLITATGQRVTLRCSPRSGDLSVYWYQQSLDQGLQFLIQYYNGEERAKGNILERFSAQQFPDLHSELNLSSLELGDSALYFCASSDGLADYNEQFFGPGTRLTVL.

V and J are TRBV7-8 and TRBJ1-4; D perhaps matches TRBD1 (6 bases). The CDR3 contains 13 residues. V was cut by 5 bases and J by 8 bases, with 12 bases left in between. Germline V gene lookup returns CDR1 SGHVS and CDR2 FQNEAQ. CDR3 DNA sequence: TGTGCCAGCAGCGGCGATAGGGGGGAAAAACTGTTTTTT. Residues: CASSGDRGEKLFF.

There are many counts of this clone. The chain employs TRBV7-6 and TRBJ2-1; D gene uncertain. V lost 4 bases to trimming and J lost 5 bases, with 9 bases between them. CDR3 length: 13 residues. Germline CDR1 and CDR2: SGHVS and FNYEAQ. In nucleotides, the CDR3 is TGTGCCAGCAGCTCGAGTTATAACAATGAGCAGTTCTTC. Translation gives CASSSSYNNEQFF.

CDR3 in amino acids: CASSLDGGGQPQHF. CDR3 sequence (DNA): TGTGCCAGCAGCTTAGATGGAGGGGGCCAGCCCCAGCATTTT. The chain is built from TRBV11-2 and TRBJ1-5; 7 bases are a match to TRBD1. Germline V gene data show CDR1 as SGHAT and CDR2 as FQNNGV. The CDR3 runs to 14 residues. J was trimmed by 7 bases and V by 0 bases; bases with no gene match: 3.

This clone was seen a single time. This chain uses TRBV27 with TRBJ1-1; D remains ambiguous. From germline, CDR1 is MNHEY and CDR2 SMNVEV (reference sequence). The ends were cut back, 2 bases at V and 0 bases at J, with 4 bases in the middle. This CDR3 comprises 13 residues. CDR3 DNA sequence: TGTGCCAGCAGTTTAGAGGTGAACACTGAAGCTTTCTTT. Translation gives CASSLEVNTEAFF.

V usage is TRBV5-1 and J usage is TRBJ2-5, with 9 nucleotides matching TRBD1. CDR3 size: 14 residues. J was trimmed by 3 bases and V by 6 bases; bases with no gene match: 6. From germline, CDR1 is SGHRS and CDR2 YFSETQ. The CDR3, as DNA: TGCGCCAGCACCCGGGACAGGGTAGAAGAGACCCAGTACTTC. Translated: CASTRDRVEETQYF.

This clone turned up a few times. This sequence joins TRBV5-1 and TRBJ1-1; TRBD1 agrees at 9 bases. J was trimmed by 0 bases and V by 4 bases; bases with no gene match: 10. The CDR3 extends over 17 amino acids. Germline assignment: CDR1 SGHRS and CDR2 YFSETQ. CDR3 coding DNA: TGCGCCAGCAGCCCATGGACAGGGGATAACATGAACACTGAAGCTTTCTTT. Amino acids: CASSPWTGDNMNTEAFF.